This T cell receptor beta chain was profiled in a study of T cell repertoires in cytomegalovirus infection (dated by TCRdb to about 2019). Regarding the study in general: Recently identified HLA-C-restricted CMV epitopes, whose presentation resists viral immunomodulation, were targeted by peptide stimulations together with well-studied HLA-B-restricted epitopes. Donor HLA type was relevant to the analysis, as public TCR beta signatures indicated carriage of CMV infection together with the matching HLA type. Paper-wide results and their limitations: In both this cohort and an independent cohort of 300 to 450 donors, the cumulative frequency of public TCR beta family members distinguished carriers of CMV infection plus the relevant HLA type. The ex vivo response was dominated by HLA-C-restricted CMV-specific TCR beta clonotypes, and the single most frequent clonotype in two of eight donors was supplied by these HLA-C-restricted clonotypes.

Sequences SNHLY (CDR1) and FYNNEI (CDR2) are obtained from the germline V gene. At the junction V is shortened by 7 bases and J by 7 bases, with 12 bases in between. Counted from cysteine to phenylalanine, this CDR3 has 12 amino acids. Only the CDR3 DNA is retained, 36 bases long and in frame from the first base. Concerning this clonotype itself: Its antigen remains unidentified. No quality values exist for individual bases; no much larger clone is one base distant.

Sequenced on an Illumina HiSeq 1500. TCRdb trimmed public reads at Q25 via fastp, called clones via MiXCR and kept in-frame beta chains. Each entry merges the rows of one CDR3 protein and shows their most common DNA and genes. Here the sample has about 330,000 distinct CDR3 sequences; about 35% occur a single time. Around an eighth of the sample is held by the ten biggest clonotypes. According to the study, the label for this sample's treatment or condition signals: in vitro stimulation with specific CMV peptide epitopes to enrich CMV-specific T cells. The rearranged segments are TRBV2 and TRBJ2-3; TRBD2 might be the D gene, on 5 matching bases. The clonotype originates from a human donor in good health (CMV status not recorded). Some clones in this sample may be carry-over from other donors' samples. Sample: cultured PBMCs, taken from culture after CMV antigen stimulation. The CDR3 protein sequence reads: CASTGRGHTQYF. The nucleotides are TGTGCCAGCACTGGCCGGGGTCATACGCAGTATTTT.